This T cell receptor beta chain was sequenced during a study of PD-1 blockade in classical Hodgkin lymphoma. V was pared by 6 bases and J by 5 bases, with 10 bases between. This CDR3 spans 13 amino acids. Germline CDR1 SNHLY, CDR2 FYNNEI. Study conclusions and caveats: Relapsed/refractory patients reportedly had the lowest baseline TCR diversity, below newly diagnosed patients, who were below healthy donors. Factors driving the repertoire differences, possibly disease activity or prior therapy, remain undefined.

Time point reported: cycle 4 day 1 (C4D1), after around six weeks of nivolumab. All the patients suffered relapse after autologous stem cell transplantation, and brentuximab vedotin exposure differed. Concerning this clone itself: The antigen is not known.

Clones were read by immunoSEQ multiplex PCR, and TCRdb kept only the in-frame ones, dropping some. The repertoire holds 100,000 or so clones, with roughly 91% as singletons. The chain employs TRBV2 and TRBJ2-2; TRBD1 might be the D (6 bases). Sequencing used peripheral blood mononuclear cells (PBMCs), obtained before the fourth cycle of nivolumab. This sequence originates from a human donor with classical Hodgkin lymphoma. The CDR3 sequence is CASSYRVTGELFF. The CDR3, as DNA: TGTGCCAGCAGCTACAGGGTAACCGGGGAGCTGTTTTTT.